This TCR beta chain derives from a study of T cell clonotyping in hematopoietic cell transplantation. On the study more broadly: Pretransplant recipient samples were taken after cytoreduction. The study's findings and limits: At the given depth, recipient repertoires were over 95% de novo clonotypes. Recipient TCR diversity dropped after transplant; expanded clonotypes rose from day 30 to 180.

Remarks on this clone: Its antigen remains unknown.

Time point given: recipient sample about 28 days before transplant, after cytoreduction. Samples: about 28 days before transplant, then days 30, 100 and 180 after. TCRdb's copy holds only in-frame clones and misses some; the assay was immunoSEQ multiplex PCR. The sample has tens of thousands of clones, less than 96% seen once; the top ten hold around 1.7%. The receptor was isolated from a woman in her forties or fifties with acute myeloid leukemia. Some clones in this sample may be carry-over from other donors' samples. The sequencing here drew on peripheral blood mononuclear cells, taken before stem cell transplant.

Here the CDR3 DNA reads TGTGCCAGCAGTTTTTACCTAGGGGACGGTTCCTACGAGCAGTACTTC. The encoded protein is CASSFYLGDGSYEQYF. V usage is TRBV28 and J usage is TRBJ2-7; D assignment may be TRBD1 or TRBD2 (5 bases each). The length of the CDR3 is 16 residues. Trimming removed 3 bases from V and 1 base from J, with 16 bases in between. The germline gives CDR1 MDHEN, CDR2 SYDVKM.